One sample yielded the 14 T cell receptor beta chains listed below, sequenced in a study of cytomegalovirus exposure and HLA in healthy donors (dated by TCRdb to 2016 to 2017). Library method: the immunoSEQ multiplex PCR assay. The multiplex PCR relied on a mix of 60 forward primers for TCR Vbeta segments and 13 reverse primers for TCR Jbeta segments. Not all clones reach the TCRdb copy of this immuneACCESS table, which keeps in-frame sequences only. Checked studies attribute under half of the gap to unresolved V genes and leave the rest unexplained. The record for this sample contains some 60,000 clones. Approximately 4.3% of the sample belongs to the ten largest clones. The sequencing input was PBMCs. The receptors derive from a male donor in good health and CMV-seronegative.

The J gene is TRBJ1-1, the V gene TRBV6-5; D is possibly TRBD1 (5 bases). The germline CDR1 and CDR2 sequences are MNHEY and SVGAGI. V lost 2 bases to trimming and J lost 8 bases, with 9 bases between them. The CDR3 contains 12 residues. The CDR3 nucleotides are TGTGCCAGCAGTTACGGGGGACTGGAAGCTTTCTTT. This codes for CASSYGGLEAFF.

The CDR3 bases are TGTGCCAGCTCACGTCGGACAGGGACAGATACGCAGTATTTT. Its translation: CASSRRTGTDTQYF. The rearrangement joins TRBV18 to TRBJ2-3; 8 bases map to TRBD1. V lost 4 bases, J lost 3 bases, and 3 bases stayed unmatched. The V gene's germline CDR1 is KGHSH and CDR2 LQKENI. The CDR3 contains 14 residues.

The chain employs TRBV6-1 and TRBJ2-1; the match to TRBD2 covers 11 bases. The CDR3 spans 15 residues. V was clipped by 6 bases and J by 5 bases; unmatched bases: 6. CDR1 MNHNS and CDR2 SASEGT come from the germline V gene. The CDR3 protein is CASRELAGANNEQFF. The DNA of the CDR3 is TGTGCCAGCAGGGAACTAGCGGGGGCCAACAATGAGCAGTTCTTC.

The genes are TRBV6-6 and TRBJ1-4; TRBD1 matches at 9 bases. Trimming removed 4 bases from V and 4 bases from J; junction bases left unmatched: 4. CDR3 size: 15 residues. Germline loops: CDR1 MNHNY, CDR2 SVGAGI (reference sequence). The CDR3 region is CASSSPDRGNEKLFF. The DNA for the CDR3 is TGTGCCAGCAGTTCCCCGGACAGGGGTAATGAAAAACTGTTTTTT.

This chain joins TRBV5-5 and TRBJ2-7; D may be TRBD2 (7 bases). The CDR3 totals 14 residues. Germline V gene sequence: CDR1 SGHKS, CDR2 YYEKEE (reference sequence). The V end was cut by 0 bases, the J end by 5 bases, with 12 bases between. In DNA form, the CDR3 reads TGTGCCAGCAGCTTGGAGTGGGGGGGCGACGAGCAGTACTTC. Amino acid sequence: CASSLEWGGDEQYF. The full variable domain, its missing parts supplied by reference TRBV5-5 and TRBJ2-7, is DAGVTQSPTHLIKTRGQQVTLRCSPISGHKSVSWYQQVLGQGPQFIFQYYEKEERGRGNFPDRFSARQFPNYSSELNVNALLLGDSALYLCASSLEWGGDEQYFGPGTRLTVT.

Notes on this clone: One end of the junction fails to match germline, which may point to a read error. V usage is TRBV7-2 and J usage is TRBJ2-1, with 7 bases that match TRBD2. The CDR3 is 15 amino acids. Germline V lookup: CDR1 SGHTA, CDR2 FQGNSA. The CDR3: CASSSERGSDNEQFF. The CDR3 DNA reads TGTGCCAGCAGCTCGGAGCGGGGCTCCGACAATGAGCAGTTCTTC. Filled out from reference TRBV7-2 and TRBJ2-1, the complete variable domain reads GAGVSQSPSNKVTEKGKDVELRCDPISGHTALYWYRQSLGQGLEFLIYFQGNSAPDKSGLPSDRFSAERTGGSVSTLTIQRTQQEDSAVYLCASSSERGSDNEQFFGPGTRLTVL.

The genes are TRBV18 and TRBJ1-3; D is ambiguous. V dropped 2 bases and J dropped 2 bases, with 13 bases sitting between them. The CDR3 contains 16 residues. Germline lookup yields CDR1 KGHSH and CDR2 LQKENI. The CDR3 coding sequence is TGTGCCAGCTCACCATCCAGAACCCTCCCTGGAAACACCATATATTTT. Protein sequence: CASSPSRTLPGNTIYF.

A remark on this clone: Sequence at one end of the junction differs from germline and may be a read error. V is TRBV30 and J is TRBJ1-1, with 9 bases identical to TRBD1. Looked up from germline, CDR1 is GTSNPN and CDR2 is SVGIG (reference sequence). This CDR3 contains 13 residues. CDR3 region: CAWGTGMNTEDFF. CDR3 nucleotide sequence: TGTGCCTGGGGGACAGGGATGAACACTGAAGATTTCTTT.

The chain is built from TRBV6-1 and TRBJ1-5; D call uncertain. V was cut by 7 bases and J by 2 bases, with 9 bases left in between. CDR3 length equals 13 residues. Germline V gene sequence: CDR1 MNHNS, CDR2 SASEGT. CDR3 protein: CASNWEGNQPQHF. The DNA for the CDR3 is TGTGCCAGCAACTGGGAGGGCAATCAGCCCCAGCATTTT.

V is TRBV18 and J is TRBJ2-3, with 9 bases aligning to TRBD2. Germline CDR1 is KGHSH and CDR2 is LQKENI. After removal of 1 base from V and 5 bases from J, the junction contained 7 bases not matched to a gene. The CDR3 length is 16 residues. This CDR3 is CASSPRGGRAGDTQYF. CDR3 bases: TGTGCCAGCTCACCACGGGGCGGGAGGGCCGGAGATACGCAGTATTTT.

This rearrangement joins TRBV7-9 to TRBJ1-1, with 8 bases fitting TRBD1. Trimming at V came to 3 bases and at J to 4 bases, leaving 4 bases not matched to a gene. Germline values: CDR1 SEHNR, CDR2 FQNEAQ (reference sequence). The CDR3 loop spans 14 amino acids. The CDR3 spells CASSFGTGGTEAFF. CDR3 in DNA: TGTGCCAGCAGCTTTGGAACAGGGGGCACTGAAGCTTTCTTT.

This chain uses TRBV19 with TRBJ2-7, with 11 nucleotides matching TRBD2. J was trimmed by 3 bases and V by 7 bases; bases with no gene match: 11. Germline lookup yields CDR1 LNHDA and CDR2 SQIVND (reference sequence). The CDR3 runs to 16 residues. CDR3 bases: TGTGCCAGTATTGAAGCAAGGGGGACTAGCGGCTACGAGCAGTACTTC. This sequence encodes CASIEARGTSGYEQYF.

This sequence joins TRBV29-1 and TRBJ1-4, with D perhaps matching TRBD1 (6 bases). The CDR3 is 13 amino acids. Germline CDR1 is SQVTM and CDR2 is ANQGSEA. The V end lost 4 bases, the J end lost 10 bases, and 16 bases lay between the germline ends. Written as DNA, the CDR3 is TGCAGCGTTGGAAGGAACAGGGAGGGAAAACTGTTTTTT. Its translation is CSVGRNREGKLFF.

The chain joins TRBV25-1 to TRBJ2-5; D unresolved. The length of the CDR3 is 13 residues. V was pared by 6 bases and J by 2 bases, with 10 bases between. The germline gives CDR1 MGHDK, CDR2 SYGVNS. CDR3 loop: CASSTFQQETQYF. CDR3 DNA: TGTGCCAGCAGCACTTTCCAACAAGAGACCCAGTACTTC. Full variable domain (remainder filled in from reference TRBV25-1 and TRBJ2-5): EADIYQTPRYLVIGTGKKITLECSQTMGHDKMYWYQQDPGMELHLIHYSYGVNSTEKGDLSSESTVSRIRTEHFPLTLESARPSHTSQYLCASSTFQQETQYFGPGTRLLVL.